Presented here are 32 T cell receptor beta chains from one specimen sequenced in a study of blood T cell repertoires in COVID-19. Data came from immunoSEQ multiplex PCR; TCRdb stores just in-frame clones and leaves some out. The data contain a few hundred thousand clones, 87% of them singletons. Sequenced material: PBMCs or T cells enriched from blood (not recorded which). These receptors originate from a woman aged 18 to 35 who had recovered from COVID-19.

The chain links TRBV27 to TRBJ2-2, with 12 positions matching TRBD1. The CDR3 consists of 17 residues. With V trimmed by 2 bases and J by 7 bases, 8 bases remained unmatched. From germline, CDR1 is MNHEY and CDR2 SMNVEV (reference sequence). The CDR3 here is CASSLIGTGGLGGELFF. The CDR3 DNA follows: TGTGCCAGCAGTTTAATTGGGACAGGGGGCCTGGGCGGGGAGCTGTTTTTT.

The CDR3 protein is CASSQDRASGGEADTQYF. CDR3 coding DNA: TGTGCCAGCAGCCAAGATCGGGCTAGCGGGGGGGAAGCAGATACGCAGTATTTT. V gene TRBV4-2 combines with J gene TRBJ2-3; 12 bases are a match to TRBD2. The CDR3 spans 18 residues. The V segment lost 0 bases and the J segment 4 bases; nucleotides outside the gene matches: 8. Per germline, CDR1 LGHNA and CDR2 YNFKEQ.

The rearrangement joins TRBV9 to TRBJ2-7; 10 bases are a match to TRBD2. The CDR3 extends over 15 amino acids. Per the germline V gene, CDR1 is SGDLS and CDR2 is YYNGEE. J was trimmed by 3 bases and V by 5 bases; bases with no gene match: 8. The CDR3 spells CASSESGRAVYEQYF. DNA of the CDR3: TGTGCCAGCAGTGAGAGCGGGAGGGCCGTCTACGAGCAGTACTTC.

The rearrangement joins TRBV7-9 to TRBJ2-4; 7 nucleotides line up with TRBD1. The V gene's germline CDR1 is SEHNR and CDR2 FQNEAQ (reference sequence). With V trimmed by 5 bases and J by 6 bases, 7 bases remained unmatched. The CDR3 contains 14 residues. The CDR3 DNA follows: TGTGCCAGCAGCCCCCAGGGGGTTGGAAACATTCAGTACTTC. Its translation: CASSPQGVGNIQYF.

V gene TRBV13 combines with J gene TRBJ1-2; 7 bases agree with TRBD1. This CDR3 comprises 14 residues. V was clipped by 1 base and J by 4 bases; unmatched bases: 3. Germline V CDR1 and CDR2: PRHDT, FYEKMQ (reference sequence). Here the CDR3 reads CASSLESGGYGYTF. CDR3 coding DNA: TGTGCCAGCAGCTTAGAGTCAGGGGGCTATGGCTACACCTTC.

V usage is TRBV19 and J usage is TRBJ1-6; 8 nucleotides align to TRBD1. This CDR3 comprises 13 residues. V shed 10 bases and J 5 bases; nucleotides not matched to a gene: 4. CDR1 and CDR2 from the germline V gene are LNHDA and SQIVND (reference sequence). The CDR3 sequence: CATSTGDNSPLHF. CDR3 sequence (DNA): TGTGCCACCTCGACAGGGGATAATTCACCCCTCCACTTT.

This clone came up once. The chain is built from TRBV6-5 and TRBJ2-7; D ambiguous. V was pared by 9 bases and J by 0 bases, with 9 bases between. The CDR3 extends over 12 amino acids. CDR1 is MNHEY, CDR2 SVGAGI, per germline. This CDR3 is CASTGSSYEQYF. CDR3 DNA sequence: TGTGCCAGTACCGGGTCCTCCTACGAGCAGTACTTC.

The rearrangement links TRBV10-2 to TRBJ1-2; 8 nucleotides align to TRBD1. Trimming cost V 6 bases and J 13 bases; bases outside gene matches: 13. From germline, CDR1 is WSHSY and CDR2 SAAADI. CDR3 length: 13 residues. This CDR3 is CASRGQALEVCTF. For the CDR3, the DNA is TGCGCCAGCAGGGGACAGGCACTCGAGGTTTGCACCTTC.

The chain links TRBV6-1 to TRBJ2-7, with a weak D call TRBD1 (6 bases). Germline V CDR1 and CDR2: MNHNS, SASEGT. Trimming left V 0 bases short and J 1 base short, with 16 bases between. The CDR3 has 17 residues. The CDR3 is CASSEALGANPSYEQYF. CDR3 DNA: TGTGCCAGCAGTGAAGCGCTGGGGGCAAACCCATCCTACGAGCAGTACTTC.

This sequence joins TRBV24-1 and TRBJ2-1, with 9 bases identical to TRBD2. The V gene's germline CDR1 is KGHDR and CDR2 SFDVKD. There are 16 residues in the CDR3. V gave up 3 bases and J gave up 6 bases; unmatched junction bases: 8. The CDR3 sequence is CATSDPGTSIFNEQFF. The CDR3 DNA reads as TGTGCCACCAGTGATCCCGGGACTAGCATATTCAATGAGCAGTTCTTC.

CDR3 loop: CASSLGGGAYEQYF. CDR3 DNA: TGTGCCAGCAGCTTAGGGGGAGGCGCCTACGAGCAGTACTTC. V and J are TRBV7-9 and TRBJ2-7, with a weak D call TRBD2 (6 bases). The CDR3 sequence is 14 residues long. Trimming pared 1 base from V and 2 bases from J, leaving 9 bases between. Per germline, CDR1 SEHNR and CDR2 FQNEAQ (reference sequence).

The chain combines TRBV6-2 or TRBV6-3 with TRBJ2-7; 7 bases fit TRBD1. Germline V CDR1 and CDR2: MNHEY, SVGEGT. The CDR3 loop spans 16 amino acids. J was trimmed by 2 bases and V by 6 bases; bases with no gene match: 13. CDR3 coding DNA: TGTGCCAGCAGCTCTCCTCGACAGGGTTCTCCCTACGAGCAGTACTTC. Protein: CASSSPRQGSPYEQYF.

This CDR3 is CASSIDQRDNEQFF. Written as DNA, the CDR3 is TGTGCCAGTAGTATAGATCAACGGGACAATGAGCAGTTCTTC. The chain couples TRBV19 to TRBJ2-1, with D uncertain. This CDR3 comprises 14 residues. V dropped 0 bases and J dropped 5 bases, with 8 bases sitting between them. In germline, CDR1 is LNHDA, CDR2 SQIVND (reference sequence).

The chain uses TRBV4-3 and TRBJ2-2, with 9 bases matching TRBD1. Germline V lookup: CDR1 LGHNA, CDR2 YSLEER. Germline trimming cut 0 bases from V and 4 bases from J; bases unmatched to any gene: 6. The CDR3 consists of 17 residues. The CDR3 bases are TGCGCCAGCAGCCAAGATGGAACAGGGGGCTTCACCGGGGAGCTGTTTTTT. Translated: CASSQDGTGGFTGELFF.

The chain uses TRBV2 and TRBJ2-5; TRBD2 might be the D (6 bases). Germline V gene data show CDR1 as SNHLY and CDR2 as FYNNEI. This CDR3 has 13 residues. With 6 bases removed from V and 4 bases from J, the gap between germline ends came to 12 bases. As DNA, the CDR3 is TGTGCCAGCAGCCGCGACGGGGGAGAGACCCAGTACTTC. It codes for CASSRDGGETQYF.

V usage is TRBV5-7 and J usage is TRBJ1-3, with 8 bases lining up with TRBD1. TRBV5-7 is given ORF status, its function remaining uncertain. The CDR3 extends over 15 amino acids. V shed 3 bases and J 3 bases; nucleotides not matched to a gene: 5. The CDR3 DNA is TGTGCCAGCAGCTCCTCGGACAGGGATGGAAACACCATATATTTT. This codes for CASSSSDRDGNTIYF.

The chain joins TRBV28 to TRBJ2-1; D is unresolved. The germline V gene encodes CDR1 MDHEN and CDR2 SYDVKM. This CDR3 region has 13 residues. V lost 2 bases to trimming and J lost 7 bases, with 9 bases between them. The CDR3 nucleotides are TGTGCCAGCAGTTTAAAACTACCGAATGAGCAGTTCTTC. Translated, it gives CASSLKLPNEQFF.

The rearrangement joins TRBV12-3 or TRBV12-4 to TRBJ2-5; D remains ambiguous. The V end lost 4 bases, the J end lost 10 bases, and 16 bases lay between the germline ends. The CDR3 has 13 residues. CDR3 in DNA: TGTGCCAGCAGTTCTACTGTCCCCCTAAGCCAGTACTTC. It encodes CASSSTVPLSQYF.

V and J are TRBV7-9 and TRBJ2-3, with TRBD2 matching 14 bases. Germline V CDR1 and CDR2: SEHNR, FQNEAQ (reference sequence). V gave up 2 bases and J gave up 3 bases; unmatched junction bases: 7. The CDR3 sequence is 18 residues long. Here the CDR3 reads CASSLPPGLAGATDTQYF. The CDR3 nucleotides read TGTGCCAGCAGCTTACCTCCGGGACTAGCGGGAGCGACAGATACGCAGTATTTT.

This clone appeared a few times. V usage is TRBV5-6 and J usage is TRBJ2-7; 8 bases agree with TRBD1. V lost 3 bases to trimming and J lost 5 bases; unmatched junction nucleotides: 7. The CDR3 totals 14 residues. Germline CDR1 and CDR2: SGHDT and YYEEEE. CDR3 loop: CASSYRDRRDEQYF. The CDR3 coding sequence is TGTGCCAGCAGCTACCGGGACAGGCGGGACGAGCAGTACTTC.

This clone occurred once. This sequence joins TRBV5-5 and TRBJ2-1, with TRBD2 identical over 8 bases. The germline V gene has CDR1 SGHKS and CDR2 YYEKEE (reference sequence). Trimming at V came to 7 bases and at J to 0 bases, leaving 3 bases not matched to a gene. This CDR3 has 14 amino acids. The CDR3 coding sequence is TGTGCCAGCGGCAGCGGGAGCTCCTACAATGAGCAGTTCTTC. Amino acids: CASGSGSSYNEQFF.

This clone showed up just a few times. This chain joins TRBV30 and TRBJ1-5; D ambiguous. V dropped 2 bases and J dropped 0 bases, with 8 bases sitting between them. Germline V gene lookup returns CDR1 GTSNPN and CDR2 SVGIG (reference sequence). The CDR3 extends over 14 amino acids. The CDR3 reads CAWSSGISNQPQHF. The CDR3 region has the DNA TGTGCCTGGAGTAGCGGTATTAGCAATCAGCCCCAGCATTTT.

The chain links TRBV11-2 to TRBJ1-1, with a possible D match to TRBD1 (6 bases). V lost 1 base and J 0 bases, leaving 12 bases between the germline ends. This CDR3 is 16 amino acids long. Germline V CDR1 and CDR2: SGHAT, FQNNGV. The CDR3 DNA sequence: TGTGCCAGCAGCTTAGTAACAGGGTATATGAACACTGAAGCTTTCTTT. Translated, it gives CASSLVTGYMNTEAFF.

V is TRBV12-5 and J is TRBJ2-2, with 11 nucleotides matching TRBD1. The trim removed 3 bases at V and 7 bases at J, leaving 4 bases unmatched. This CDR3 is 15 amino acids long. The V gene's germline CDR1 is LGHNT and CDR2 FRNRAP. The CDR3 bases are TGTGCTAGTGGTTTAGGGACAGGGGGGGTCGGGGAGCTGTTTTTT. Translation: CASGLGTGGVGELFF.

The chain couples TRBV7-2 to TRBJ2-1, with 7 nucleotides matching TRBD1. Germline V gene sequence: CDR1 SGHTA, CDR2 FQGNSA. The CDR3 consists of 16 residues. The V segment lost 2 bases and the J segment 4 bases; nucleotides outside the gene matches: 8. The CDR3 DNA sequence: TGTGCCAGCAGCTTAAGGACAGGCAGCAATTACAATGAGCAGTTCTTC. Its translation is CASSLRTGSNYNEQFF.

This chain links TRBV7-8 with TRBJ2-1; 12 positions match TRBD2. Germline-derived CDR1 and CDR2 are SGHVS and FQNEAQ. Trimming at V came to 5 bases and at J to 0 bases, leaving 5 bases not matched to a gene. The CDR3 is made up of 17 amino acids. For the CDR3, the DNA is TGTGCCAGCAGCCGAGGACTAGCGGGGAGCTCCTACAATGAGCAGTTCTTC. Its translation is CASSRGLAGSSYNEQFF.

In regard to this clone: The junction shows a germline mismatch at one end, possibly a read error. J is TRBJ1-2 and V is TRBV20-1, with D possibly matching TRBD1 (5 bases). The CDR3 contains 11 residues. CDR1 and CDR2 (germline): DFQATT, SNEGSKA (reference sequence). The CDR3 DNA reads as TGTTCCACCGACAGTAACTATGGCTACACCTTC. Its translation is CSTDSNYGYTF.

The genes are TRBV5-1 and TRBJ2-7; weak D call: TRBD2 (5 bases). V was cut by 4 bases and J by 9 bases, with 14 bases left in between. This CDR3 has 12 amino acids. Germline V gene data show CDR1 as SGHRS and CDR2 as YFSETQ. The CDR3 region is CASSPLGFGQYF. CDR3 DNA sequence: TGCGCCAGCAGCCCACTAGGTTTCGGGCAGTACTTC.

The chain couples TRBV28 to TRBJ2-1, with 7 nucleotides matching TRBD2. Germline assignment: CDR1 MDHEN and CDR2 SYDVKM. The CDR3 totals 16 residues. V dropped 6 bases and J dropped 6; count of bases not matched to a gene: 14. In DNA, the CDR3 is TGTGCCAGCAGCCTAGCCGGCGGGAGCTCTCGCAATGAGCAGTTCTTC. Protein sequence: CASSLAGGSSRNEQFF.

The CDR3 DNA reads TGTGCCATCAGGGCGGGAGACCTAGATACGCAGTATTTT. Protein product: CAIRAGDLDTQYF. The chain links TRBV10-3 to TRBJ2-3; 7 nucleotides line up with TRBD2. Looked up from germline, CDR1 is ENHRY and CDR2 is SYGVKD. V trimming: 6 bases; J trimming: 5 bases; junction bases outside the gene matches: 5. This CDR3 comprises 13 residues.

The chain joins TRBV5-4 to TRBJ2-1; possible D gene TRBD1, 6 bases. The CDR3 extends over 13 amino acids. The V gene's germline CDR1 is SGHNT and CDR2 YYREEE (reference sequence). V lost 4 bases and J lost 5, with 10 bases in between. The CDR3 spells CASSQGQDNEQFF. The CDR3 nucleotides read TGTGCCAGCAGCCAGGGGCAGGACAATGAGCAGTTCTTC.

This chain joins TRBV12-3 or TRBV12-4 and TRBJ1-2; possible D gene TRBD1, 6 bases. Trimming removed 6 bases at V and 4 bases at J, with 12 bases between. The CDR3 has 13 amino acids. CDR3 sequence (DNA): TGTGCCAGCAGAGGAGGGGGGGGCTATGGCTACACCTTC. It is translated as CASRGGGGYGYTF.